This entry describes one T cell receptor (beta chain). The data were taken from a study of blood T cells in healthy people across ages. Combining a sample-barcoded 5' primer with a J-beta primer mix, a second PCR ran for 7 to 11 cycles. In TCRdb, the 5' RACE reads were re-called with MiXCR into one record per CDR3 protein. The table has 850,000 to 1,300,000 distinct CDR3 sequences, over 35% seen once. The CDR3 is 16 residues long. Trimming took 1 base from V and 5 from J, leaving 18 bases between them. Germline CDR1 reads MNHNS; CDR2 reads SASEGT. The genes are TRBV6-1 and TRBJ2-7; D call uncertain. Input material: blood. This clonotype originated in a woman in her sixties or seventies in good health. CDR3 amino acids: CASSEVPPLIDHEQYF. CDR3 sequence (DNA): TGTGCCAGCAGTGAAGTCCCTCCTCTGATCGACCACGAGCAGTACTTC.